These T cell receptor beta chains were read from a single sample in a study of identical twins. TCRdb re-called the 5' RACE reads through MiXCR, storing one row per CDR3 protein. The profile shows 690,000 or so distinct CDR3 sequences, about 9.4% of them singletons. The same data also went into a second study, on yellow fever vaccine responses in identical twins.

The sequenced sample consisted of PBMCs. The receptors derive from a young woman in good health. CDR3s include the opening cysteine and the closing phenylalanine or tryptophan. The order of the fields is CDR3 length, V gene, J gene, D gene, clone size, CDR3 protein, CDR3 DNA. The D gene is left open where the match is weak. Clone size is shown for a subset of rows, as once, few, many or a class of expanded clone.

>14|TRBV10-3|TRBJ1-5|.|.
CAISESGSDQPQHF
TGTGCCATCAGTGAGTCGGGCAGTGATCAGCCCCAGCATTTT
>15|TRBV2|TRBJ2-7|.|few
CASSEEQGVPYEQYF
TGTGCCAGCAGTGAGGAGCAGGGTGTCCCCTACGAGCAGTACTTC
>16|TRBV28|TRBJ2-2|.|.
CASSGFDPVKTGELFF
TGTGCCAGCAGTGGGTTCGACCCAGTAAAGACCGGGGAGCTGTTTTTT
>15|TRBV7-7|TRBJ2-1|.|.
CASSLTFGGGNEQFF
TGTGCTAGCAGCTTAACGTTCGGAGGGGGTAATGAGCAGTTCTTC
>12|TRBV2|TRBJ2-3|.|many
CASRDSAYTQYF
TGTGCCAGCAGGGACTCGGCATATACGCAGTATTTT
>17|TRBV2|TRBJ2-1|.|many
CASSVLVMEAAYNEQFF
TGTGCCAGCAGTGTATTAGTGATGGAGGCGGCCTACAATGAGCAGTTCTTC
>14|TRBV7-8|TRBJ2-1|TRBD1|few
CASSLGTGVFEQFF
TGTGCCAGCAGCTTAGGGACAGGGGTTTTTGAGCAGTTCTTC
>15|TRBV29-1|TRBJ2-7|.|many
CSVQGGLAPSDEQYF
TGCAGCGTCCAAGGGGGGTTAGCACCCTCAGACGAGCAGTACTTC
>16|TRBV4-1|TRBJ2-1|TRBD2|few
CASSPGGLAGGFEQFF
TGCGCCAGCAGCCCCGGTGGACTAGCGGGAGGGTTTGAGCAGTTCTTC
>16|TRBV4-3|TRBJ2-1|.|.
CASSQDGTPWGNEQFF
TGCGCCAGCAGCCAGGATGGGACCCCCTGGGGCAATGAGCAGTTCTTC
>13|TRBV2|TRBJ1-2|.|few
CASSDKLFYGYTF
TGTGCCAGCAGTGACAAGCTCTTCTATGGCTACACCTTC